These 20 T cell receptor beta chains were all obtained from the same sample, sequenced in a study of blood T cell repertoires in COVID-19 (dated by TCRdb to the early 2020s). Libraries were made using the immunoSEQ multiplex PCR assay. The immuneACCESS repertoire file appears here via TCRdb, limited to in-frame rearrangements. These files lack a portion of the clones; in checked studies, under half of the deficit traces to unresolved V genes, and the cause of the others is not known. The table for this sample lists 290,000 or so clones; more than 85% of them were counted only once. 1.3% of the sample is held by the ten biggest clonotypes. Source material: peripheral blood. Receptors were obtained from a man aged 65-85 years with acute or convalescent COVID-19.

This chain links TRBV11-2 with TRBJ2-5; D is unclear. Germline assignment: CDR1 SGHAT and CDR2 FQNNGV. V was pared by 2 bases and J by 2 bases, with 12 bases between. The CDR3 is 15 amino acids. CDR3 sequence: CASSLRVWQQETQYF. CDR3 sequence (DNA): TGTGCCAGCAGCTTACGGGTGTGGCAGCAAGAGACCCAGTACTTC.

The J gene is TRBJ2-1, the V gene TRBV6-5, with D perhaps TRBD1 (5 bases). Germline assignment: CDR1 MNHEY and CDR2 SVGAGI. V was pared by 4 bases and J by 2 bases, with 9 bases between. The CDR3 is 14 amino acids. As DNA, the CDR3 is TGTGCCAGCAGTTCCAGGGATACCTACAATGAGCAGTTCTTC. Amino acids: CASSSRDTYNEQFF.

The chain links TRBV14 to TRBJ2-5; D is unclear. The V end was cut by 2 bases, the J end by 5 bases, with 9 bases between. Per the germline V gene, CDR1 is SGHDN and CDR2 is FVKESK. This CDR3 is built from 13 residues. CDR3 amino acids: CASSQSIRETQYF. The CDR3 coding sequence is TGTGCCAGCAGCCAAAGTATTCGGGAGACCCAGTACTTC.

The rearrangement uses TRBV13 and TRBJ1-5; D remains unclear. The germline V gene encodes CDR1 PRHDT and CDR2 FYEKMQ (reference sequence). This CDR3 is built from 13 residues. Trimming removed 3 bases at V and 9 bases at J, with 12 bases between. The DNA of the CDR3 is TGTGCCAGCAGCTTTGCCGGGGTGGGGCCCCAGCATTTT. Translating it yields CASSFAGVGPQHF.

In its sample, this clone was seen once. The chain is built from TRBV7-9 and TRBJ1-5; tentatively, D is TRBD1 (6 bases). Germline-derived CDR1 and CDR2 are SEHNR and FQNEAQ (reference sequence). Trimming took off 5 bases at V and 4 bases at J, with 15 bases between the two ends. The CDR3 spans 15 residues. The chain's CDR3 is CASSPAAGANQPQHF. The CDR3 coding sequence is TGTGCCAGCAGCCCCGCGGCGGGGGCGAATCAGCCCCAGCATTTT.

The count of this clone is one. The chain couples TRBV6-5 to TRBJ1-2, with D perhaps matching TRBD1 (6 bases). V lost 5 bases, J lost 4 bases, and 17 bases lay in between. The CDR3 has 15 amino acids. The germline V gene encodes CDR1 MNHEY and CDR2 SVGAGI. Here the CDR3 reads CASSPIITGTYGYTF. The CDR3 bases are TGTGCCAGCAGTCCCATCATAACAGGGACCTATGGCTACACCTTC.

V gene TRBV28 combines with J gene TRBJ1-2, with 8 bases aligning to TRBD1. The germline CDR1 and CDR2 sequences are MDHEN and SYDVKM. This CDR3 has 13 amino acids. CDR3 sequence (DNA): TGTGCTAGCCAGGGGGCGAGGTTTTTTACTGGCACCTTC. Amino acids: CASQGARFFTGTF.

The chain combines TRBV2 with TRBJ1-3; 7 bases line up with TRBD1. There are 15 residues in the CDR3. The V gene end was trimmed by 6 bases and the J gene end by 6 bases; junction bases not matched to a gene: 11. CDR1 and CDR2 (germline): SNHLY, FYNNEI. The CDR3 DNA is TGTGCCAGCAGGAGGGACAGTCGGGCCCTAAACACCATATATTTT. Amino acids: CASRRDSRALNTIYF.

This chain joins TRBV3-1 (or the pseudogene TRBV3-2) and TRBJ2-7; D possibly corresponds to TRBD1 (6 bases). Trimming stripped 4 bases from V and 2 bases from J, with 15 bases between. CDR3 size: 15 residues. CDR1 and CDR2 (germline): LGHDT, YNNKEL (reference sequence). CDR3 bases: TGTGCCAGCAGCCGCGGACAGTTTGGGCCCTACGAGCAGTACTTC. It specifies CASSRGQFGPYEQYF.

The V gene is TRBV28, the J gene TRBJ2-5, with D possibly TRBD1 on 6 matching bases. CDR3 size: 12 residues. Per the germline V gene, CDR1 is MDHEN and CDR2 is SYDVKM. V dropped 7 bases and J dropped 2 bases, with 8 bases sitting between them. CDR3 sequence (DNA): TGTGCCAGCATGCAGGGGCAAGAGACCCAGTACTTC. Amino acid sequence: CASMQGQETQYF.

The J gene is TRBJ1-3, the V gene TRBV7-8, with 7 nucleotides matching TRBD1. The CDR3 sequence is 15 residues long. From germline, CDR1 is SGHVS and CDR2 FQNEAQ. With 3 bases clipped from V and 0 bases from J, the junction kept 2 bases outside the gene matches. CDR3 region: CASSLWDSSGNTIYF. The CDR3 DNA sequence: TGTGCCAGCAGCTTGTGGGACAGCTCTGGAAACACCATATATTTT. Variable domain in full (rest from reference TRBV7-8 and TRBJ1-3): GAGVSQSPRYKVAKRGQDVALRCDPISGHVSLFWYQQALGQGPEFLTYFQNEAQLDKSGLPSDRFFAERPEGSVSTLKIQRTQQEDSAVYLCASSLWDSSGNTIYFGEGSWLTVV.

The V gene is TRBV18, the J gene TRBJ2-3; the match to TRBD1 covers 8 bases. V lost 2 bases and J lost 8; bases outside the gene matches: 9. Germline V gene data show CDR1 as KGHSH and CDR2 as LQKENI. This CDR3 region has 15 residues. CDR3 sequence reads: CASSPGTGPRATQYF. CDR3 DNA sequence: TGTGCCAGCTCACCAGGGACAGGTCCCCGAGCTACGCAGTATTTT.

The chain is built from TRBV18 and TRBJ1-4; TRBD1 matches 10 bases. Germline values: CDR1 KGHSH, CDR2 LQKENI. Trimming cost V 4 bases and J 8 bases; bases outside gene matches: 7. The CDR3 covers 15 residues. Here the CDR3 reads CASSQQGQGQEKLFF. The CDR3 DNA sequence: TGTGCCAGCTCACAGCAGGGACAGGGGCAAGAAAAACTGTTTTTT.

This clone appeared once. The chain has TRBV5-1 and TRBJ2-5; the match to TRBD2 covers 9 bases. The CDR3 contains 15 residues. Per the germline V gene, CDR1 is SGHRS and CDR2 is YFSETQ. V lost 2 bases and J lost 4; bases outside the gene matches: 6. CDR3 protein: CASSFFSGGGETQYF. CDR3 sequence (DNA): TGCGCCAGCAGCTTCTTTAGCGGGGGCGGAGAGACCCAGTACTTC.

The chain recombines TRBV11-2 with TRBJ1-2; 8 nucleotides agree with TRBD1. J gave up 8 bases and V 4 bases, and 9 bases lay outside the gene matches. Germline CDR1 is SGHAT and CDR2 is FQNNGV. This CDR3 spans 14 amino acids. CDR3 nucleotides: TGTGCCAGCAGCTCACGGACAGGGACAGTCGGCTACACCTTC. It yields the protein CASSSRTGTVGYTF.

The chain's CDR3 is CASSLQGQDTQYF. The CDR3 DNA reads as TGTGCCAGCAGCTTGCAGGGGCAGGATACGCAGTATTTT. The chain combines TRBV5-4 with TRBJ2-3; D is perhaps TRBD1 (6 bases). Germline-derived CDR1 and CDR2 are SGHNT and YYREEE (reference sequence). This CDR3 region has 13 residues. Trimming left V 1 base short and J 6 bases short, with 9 bases between.

This rearrangement joins TRBV2 to TRBJ1-1; D not resolved. V dropped 3 bases and J dropped 5 bases, with 7 bases sitting between them. The CDR3 runs to 12 residues. Per germline, CDR1 SNHLY and CDR2 FYNNEI. In DNA, the CDR3 is TGTGCCAGCAGTGAGGGCAGGACTGAAGCTTTCTTT. Amino acids: CASSEGRTEAFF.

The rearrangement joins TRBV10-3 to TRBJ2-2, with D unresolved. The length of the CDR3 is 16 residues. The V gene lost 10 bases and the J gene lost 6 bases, with 24 bases spanning the gap. Germline CDR1 and CDR2: ENHRY and SYGVKD. The CDR3, as DNA: TGTGCCAGGAAACCCTCAGGCAATTTACTCCCCGGGGAGCTGTTTTTT. This gives the protein CARKPSGNLLPGELFF.

The chain uses TRBV7-2 and TRBJ2-5; a weak D match, TRBD2 (6 bases). Trimming shortened V by 7 bases and J by 7 bases, and 16 bases separated the two germline ends. The CDR3 totals 13 residues. Germline V gene sequence: CDR1 SGHTA, CDR2 FQGNSA. The DNA of the CDR3 is TGTGCCAGCACGGGACTCCGTGTTGGGACCCAGTACTTC. Encoded protein: CASTGLRVGTQYF.

The chain uses TRBV16 and TRBJ1-5, with D possibly matching TRBD1 (6 bases). V lost 5 bases to trimming and J lost 1 base, with 9 bases between them. Germline V gene sequence: CDR1 KGHSY, CDR2 FQNENV. This CDR3 contains 14 residues. Here the CDR3 reads CASSSRGSNQPQHF. The CDR3 coding sequence is TGTGCCAGCAGCTCCAGGGGAAGCAATCAGCCCCAGCATTTT. Based on the CDR3 plus reference TRBV16 and TRBJ1-5, the full variable domain is GEEVAQTPKHLVRGEGQKAKLYCAPIKGHSYVFWYQQVLKNEFKFLISFQNENVFDETGMPKERFSAKCLPNSPCSLEIQATKLEDSAVYFCASSSRGSNQPQHFGDGTRLSIL.